This is a list of T cell receptor beta chains from one sample in a study of blood T cell repertoires in COVID-19. This table comes from immunoSEQ multiplex PCR, and its TCRdb copy is limited to in-frame clones, with some not included. The sample has a few hundred thousand clones, less than 90% seen once. Sequenced: PBMCs or T cells enriched from blood (not recorded which). The receptors derive from a woman between 25 and 40 years old who had recovered from COVID-19. Each CDR3 is given with its conserved first and last residue. The order of the fields is D gene, J gene, V gene, clone size, CDR3 DNA, CDR3 protein. The D gene is left open where the match is weak. Not every row has a clone size; where given, it reads once, few, many or a size class.

d_gene: TRBD1; j_gene: TRBJ2-1; v_gene: TRBV18; abundance: -; CDR3nt: TGTGCCAGCTCACCGGACAGGGGGCTAGGTGGTGAGCAGTTCTTC; CDR3aa: CASSPDRGLGGEQFF
d_gene: -; j_gene: TRBJ2-1; v_gene: TRBV3-1/TRBV3-2; abundance: -; CDR3nt: TGTGCCAGCAGCCAAGGGTCCCTTCGGGGTCCATACAATGAGCAGTTCTTC; CDR3aa: CASSQGSLRGPYNEQFF
d_gene: -; j_gene: TRBJ2-3; v_gene: TRBV28; abundance: -; CDR3nt: TGTGCCAGCAGGGGCGGGACAGCTAGCACAGATACGCAGTATTTT; CDR3aa: CASRGGTASTDTQYF
d_gene: -; j_gene: TRBJ1-2; v_gene: TRBV27; abundance: -; CDR3nt: TGTGCCAGCAGTTTAGTCCCAGGGGCTAACTATGGCTACACCTTC; CDR3aa: CASSLVPGANYGYTF
d_gene: TRBD1; j_gene: TRBJ2-7; v_gene: TRBV5-1; abundance: -; CDR3nt: TGCGCCAGCAGCTTAAAAGACAGGGCTTTCTCCTACGAGCAGTACTTC; CDR3aa: CASSLKDRAFSYEQYF
d_gene: -; j_gene: TRBJ1-1; v_gene: TRBV2; abundance: -; CDR3nt: TGTGCCAGCAGAGCGGGCCCTTCAAGGAACACTGAAGCTTTCTTT; CDR3aa: CASRAGPSRNTEAFF
d_gene: TRBD1; j_gene: TRBJ1-6; v_gene: TRBV4-1; abundance: once; CDR3nt: TGCGCCAGCAGCCAAGCTCTACAGGGGTTCTATTCACCCCTCCACTTT; CDR3aa: CASSQALQGFYSPLHF
d_gene: -; j_gene: TRBJ1-1; v_gene: TRBV14; abundance: -; CDR3nt: TGTGCCAGCAGCCAAGATATGGAGGGAGCTTTCTTT; CDR3aa: CASSQDMEGAFF
d_gene: -; j_gene: TRBJ2-1; v_gene: TRBV7-9; abundance: -; CDR3nt: TGTGCCAGCAGCTTTACATACAGACAGACCTACAATGAGCAGTTCTTC; CDR3aa: CASSFTYRQTYNEQFF
d_gene: -; j_gene: TRBJ1-2; v_gene: TRBV10-3; abundance: -; CDR3nt: TGTGCCATCAGTGGGGCAGGGATCTCTAGTGGCTACACCTTC; CDR3aa: CAISGAGISSGYTF
d_gene: TRBD2; j_gene: TRBJ2-1; v_gene: TRBV7-2; abundance: -; CDR3nt: TGTGCCAGCAGCTTAGCGGGTGGGCTAGCGGGAGTTATCCATGAGCAGTTCTTC; CDR3aa: CASSLAGGLAGVIHEQFF
d_gene: TRBD1; j_gene: TRBJ2-3; v_gene: TRBV28; abundance: -; CDR3nt: TGTGCCAGCAGTCCTACAGGGGGCGAAGATACGCAGTATTTT; CDR3aa: CASSPTGGEDTQYF
d_gene: -; j_gene: TRBJ1-2; v_gene: TRBV4-2; abundance: many; CDR3nt: TGTGCCAGCAGCCAAGATAGGAGCCAGGGTTTCTATGGCTACACCTTC; CDR3aa: CASSQDRSQGFYGYTF
d_gene: -; j_gene: TRBJ1-5; v_gene: TRBV30; abundance: -; CDR3nt: TGTGCCTGGAGTGTACGGGAGGGTCAGCCCCAGCATTTT; CDR3aa: CAWSVREGQPQHF
d_gene: -; j_gene: TRBJ1-2; v_gene: TRBV19; abundance: -; CDR3nt: TGTGCCAGTAGTATTGGAAGAAGCGGAGTTGGCTACACCTTC; CDR3aa: CASSIGRSGVGYTF
d_gene: -; j_gene: TRBJ2-5; v_gene: TRBV30; abundance: -; CDR3nt: TGTGCCCTGGAGGCGGAGCGACAAGAGACCCAGTACTTC; CDR3aa: CALEAERQETQYF
d_gene: -; j_gene: TRBJ1-2; v_gene: TRBV7-2; abundance: -; CDR3nt: TGTGCCAGCAGCTTAGGAGGAGTTAATGGCTACACCTTC; CDR3aa: CASSLGGVNGYTF